These T cell receptor beta chains were read from a single sample in a study. TCRdb analysed the RT-PCR reads with MiXCR anew, one entry per CDR3 protein. This sample carries about 680,000 distinct CDR3 sequences, 13% to 15% of them seen once, and the ten largest clones take 3.6%. The sample was memory CD4+ T cells from blood. The receptors derive from a female donor in good health, serving as a healthy control. The conserved cysteine and the conserved F or W are not part of the CDR3 here.

v_call	j_call	cdr3_aa
TRBV6-5	TRBJ2-7	ASSFFSGQYDQY
TRBV6-2/TRBV6-3	TRBJ2-1	ASSTGTSGIEDEQF
TRBV5-1	TRBJ1-2	ASSSAAGGNYGYT
TRBV5-5	TRBJ2-7	ASSLGQATYEQY
TRBV5-4	TRBJ1-1	ASSTPQGTEAF
TRBV7-9	TRBJ2-2	ASSSQYTLAGTGELF
TRBV6-6	TRBJ2-2	ASLLEAGGSGELF
TRBV12-3/TRBV12-4	TRBJ2-1	ASSFRAIAIEQF
TRBV19	TRBJ1-4	ASSTRQGEKLF
TRBV5-5	TRBJ2-1	ASTLDSPALKQF
TRBV4-1	TRBJ1-2	ASSQEDRDYGYT
TRBV20-1	TRBJ2-1	SAPGLAAYNEQF
TRBV28	TRBJ2-7	ASSSPGTFYEQY
TRBV12-3/TRBV12-4	TRBJ2-1	ASSLSGLGNEQF
TRBV7-3	TRBJ1-1	ASSYQAGDTEAF
TRBV7-2	TRBJ2-1	ASSLSRASGEQF
TRBV20-1	TRBJ2-3	SARRQSRPDTQY
TRBV28	TRBJ2-1	AIVPSGSYNEQF
TRBV7-9	TRBJ2-7	ASSSLEGYEQY
TRBV6-1	TRBJ1-1	ASSEAGSWTEAF
TRBV20-1	TRBJ2-7	SARRGQSYEQY
TRBV6-2/TRBV6-3	TRBJ2-7	ASRPTGANYEQY
TRBV30	TRBJ2-2	AWRGQLLGGELF
TRBV5-1	TRBJ2-3	ASSRPDSTDTQY
TRBV7-9	TRBJ1-5	ASSVGTDNQPQH
TRBV7-9	TRBJ1-2	ASTKSETGSSGYT
TRBV4-3	TRBJ1-4	ASSQERGQGEKLF
TRBV20-1	TRBJ2-1	SASHNEQF
TRBV6-1	TRBJ2-1	ASSLWRGSGRSSSYNEQF
TRBV7-9	TRBJ2-7	ASSLDGRTFYEQY
TRBV9	TRBJ2-5	ASSVGTSGGAFETQY